The 20 T cell receptor beta chains presented below share a single source sample, sequenced in a study of control samples from healthy donors and cancer patients. Clones were read by immunoSEQ multiplex PCR, and TCRdb kept only the in-frame ones, dropping some. In the table there are around 170,000 clones, around nine tenths of which are singletons. Sequencing was performed on blood. The receptor set was obtained from a man aged 30 to 39 in good health.

The chain employs TRBV9 and TRBJ1-6; TRBD1 agrees at 7 bases. Germline CDR1 reads SGDLS; CDR2 reads YYNGEE. Losses at the gene ends were 6 bases for V and 7 bases for J; bases not matched to a gene: 7. This CDR3 comprises 14 residues. CDR3: CASNRDSLNSPLHF. The CDR3 DNA reads TGTGCCAGCAACCGGGACAGTCTAAATTCACCCCTCCACTTT.

This clone appeared a few times. The chain carries TRBV6-2 or TRBV6-3 and TRBJ2-7; 11 bases map to TRBD2. The CDR3 extends over 16 amino acids. Germline V gives CDR1 MNHEY, CDR2 SVGEGT. V lost 4 bases and J lost 4; bases outside the gene matches: 9. CDR3 amino acids: CASSFIAGGPSYEQYF. CDR3 DNA sequence: TGTGCCAGCAGTTTCATAGCGGGAGGGCCGTCGTACGAGCAGTACTTC.

The chain links TRBV9 to TRBJ2-7; TRBD2 aligns across 9 bases. The CDR3 is made up of 14 amino acids. The V gene's germline CDR1 is SGDLS and CDR2 YYNGEE. The trim removed 0 bases at V and 4 bases at J, leaving 2 bases unmatched. The CDR3 DNA reads TGTGCCAGCAGCGTAGAAACTAGCGGGTACGAGCAGTACTTC. Encoded protein: CASSVETSGYEQYF.

This clone was recorded a few times. CDR3 protein: CASSLAGGASGELFF. Written as DNA, the CDR3 is TGTGCCAGCAGCCTAGCAGGGGGCGCCTCCGGGGAGCTGTTTTTT. This chain joins TRBV28 and TRBJ2-2; 8 bases are shared with TRBD1. Germline assignment: CDR1 MDHEN and CDR2 SYDVKM. V shed 6 bases, J shed 6 bases, and the junction held 9 bases outside the gene matches. The CDR3 is 15 amino acids.

The chain combines TRBV12-2 with TRBJ2-1; the table's D call, TRBD2, was not checked against the DNA. TRBV12-2 is a pseudogene. This CDR3 is built from 16 residues. CDR3 bases: TGTGCAAGTCGCTTAACTAGGGAGGAGAGGGGCAATGAGCAGTTCTTC. Translating gives CASRLTREERGNEQFF.

The chain is built from TRBV28 and TRBJ1-5, with 10 nucleotides matching TRBD1. The CDR3 covers 16 residues. CDR1 and CDR2 (germline): MDHEN, SYDVKM. The V segment lost 6 bases and the J segment 2 bases; nucleotides outside the gene matches: 7. The CDR3 is CASRTQGTGGNQPQHF. CDR3 coding DNA: TGTGCCAGCAGAACCCAAGGGACAGGGGGCAATCAGCCCCAGCATTTT.

This chain links TRBV2 with TRBJ1-4; TRBD1 agrees at 12 bases. The germline V gene has CDR1 SNHLY and CDR2 FYNNEI. There are 15 residues in the CDR3. V trimming: 6 bases; J trimming: 3 bases; junction bases outside the gene matches: 2. CDR3 in amino acids: CASRGTGGPNEKLFF. In DNA, the CDR3 is TGTGCCAGCAGGGGGACAGGGGGCCCTAATGAAAAACTGTTTTTT.

The genes are TRBV2 and TRBJ1-6; 7 nucleotides line up with TRBD1. V shed 3 bases and J 9 bases; nucleotides not matched to a gene: 5. Germline CDR1 is SNHLY and CDR2 is FYNNEI. The CDR3 loop spans 14 amino acids. CDR3 DNA: TGTGCCAGCAGTGACGGGAGGGGGCCTTCACCCCTCCACTTT. It translates to CASSDGRGPSPLHF.

The gene calls are TRBV9 and TRBJ2-1, with TRBD2 identical over 13 bases. This CDR3 is built from 16 residues. Losses at the gene ends were 3 bases for V and 4 bases for J; bases not matched to a gene: 4. Germline V gene lookup returns CDR1 SGDLS and CDR2 YYNGEE. The CDR3 nucleotides are TGTGCCAGCAGCGCCCCGACTAGCGGGGGGTACAATGAGCAGTTCTTC. Translation gives CASSAPTSGGYNEQFF.

V usage is TRBV5-1 and J usage is TRBJ2-2; 8 bases line up with TRBD2. The germline V gene has CDR1 SGHRS and CDR2 YFSETQ. With 4 bases clipped from V and 2 bases from J, the junction kept 4 bases outside the gene matches. The CDR3 runs 15 residues. CDR3 sequence reads: CASSLSGDNTGELFF. CDR3 in DNA: TGCGCCAGCAGCCTTAGCGGGGACAACACCGGGGAGCTGTTTTTT.

The genes are TRBV6-2 or TRBV6-3 and TRBJ2-5; 9 bases are shared with TRBD1. Germline CDR1 and CDR2: MNHEY and SVGEGT. V trimming: 4 bases; J trimming: 9 bases; junction bases outside the gene matches: 9. The CDR3 sequence is 14 residues long. Written as DNA, the CDR3 is TGTGCCAGCAGTTTCCCGGGACAGGGCATCGCCCAGTACTTC. This codes for CASSFPGQGIAQYF.

This clone was seen once. The chain employs TRBV9 and TRBJ2-2; TRBD1 agrees at 8 bases. The germline V gene has CDR1 SGDLS and CDR2 YYNGEE. The ends lost 4 bases at V and 3 bases at J; junction bases unmatched: 8. This CDR3 is built from 16 residues. CDR3 region: CASSTRTGLDTGELFF. CDR3 sequence (DNA): TGTGCCAGCAGCACCCGGACAGGGTTAGACACCGGGGAGCTGTTTTTT.

The genes are TRBV30 and TRBJ1-2; D remains ambiguous. This CDR3 is built from 15 residues. The germline gives CDR1 GTSNPN, CDR2 SVGIG (reference sequence). Trimming stripped 3 bases from V and 4 bases from J, with 18 bases between. CDR3 region: CAWSPSLEGTYGYTF. The CDR3 coding sequence is TGTGCCTGGAGCCCGTCCCTTGAAGGAACCTATGGCTACACCTTC.

DNA for the CDR3: TGTGCCAGCAGGCCCTCGGGGGGGCTGAACACTGAAGCTTTCTTT. This gives the protein CASRPSGGLNTEAFF. V and J are TRBV28 and TRBJ1-1; tentatively, D is TRBD1 (6 bases). The CDR3 is 15 amino acids. CDR1 MDHEN and CDR2 SYDVKM come from the germline V gene. Trimming stripped 6 bases from V and 0 bases from J, with 14 bases between.

The genes are TRBV24-1 and TRBJ2-4; 11 nucleotides match TRBD1. Germline values: CDR1 KGHDR, CDR2 SFDVKD. With V trimmed by 3 bases and J by 9 bases, 6 bases remained unmatched. The CDR3 runs 15 residues. The CDR3 loop is CATSDAGTGGTIQYF. CDR3 coding DNA: TGTGCCACCAGTGATGCCGGGACAGGGGGGACCATTCAGTACTTC.

This rearrangement joins TRBV19 to TRBJ2-2; D not resolved. Germline CDR1 LNHDA, CDR2 SQIVND (reference sequence). The ends were cut back, 10 bases at V and 5 bases at J, with 17 bases in the middle. The CDR3 loop spans 14 amino acids. For the CDR3, the DNA is TGTGCCACCAGTAGAGGTAAAGGTACCGGGGAGCTGTTTTTT. Encoded protein: CATSRGKGTGELFF.

This chain uses TRBV19 with TRBJ1-4; D is undetermined. Germline CDR1 LNHDA, CDR2 SQIVND (reference sequence). The V and J ends lost 9 bases and 0 bases respectively, with 11 bases between them. The CDR3 length is 14 residues. The CDR3 loop reads CASGPLATNEKLFF. The CDR3 DNA follows: TGTGCCAGCGGACCGTTAGCAACTAATGAAAAACTGTTTTTT.

This CDR3 reads CASSSWSWLAGSGELFF. For the CDR3, the DNA is TGTGCCAGCAGCTCTTGGTCATGGCTAGCGGGAAGCGGGGAGCTGTTTTTT. V is TRBV11-2 and J is TRBJ2-2; TRBD2 aligns across 9 bases. V lost 4 bases, J lost 7 bases, and 13 bases stayed unmatched. This CDR3 has 17 residues. Germline CDR1 and CDR2: SGHAT and FQNNGV.

The gene calls are TRBV7-8 and TRBJ2-1; D gene unclear. Trimming took off 6 bases at V and 3 bases at J, with 12 bases between the two ends. Germline CDR1 and CDR2: SGHVS and FQNEAQ. The CDR3 covers 14 residues. CDR3 sequence: CASSFTRYYNEQFF. As DNA, the CDR3 is TGTGCCAGCAGTTTTACACGATACTACAATGAGCAGTTCTTC.

The chain links TRBV5-4 to TRBJ2-3; D gene uncertain. From germline, CDR1 is SGHNT and CDR2 YYREEE (reference sequence). V lost 5 bases and J 0 bases, leaving 13 bases between the germline ends. This CDR3 comprises 15 residues. The CDR3 region is CASSRRTESTDTQYF. Here the CDR3 DNA reads TGTGCCAGCAGTCGTAGGACGGAGAGCACAGATACGCAGTATTTT. The variable domain in full, with the rest retrieved from reference TRBV5-4 and TRBJ2-3, is ETGVTQSPTHLIKTRGQQVTLRCSSQSGHNTVSWYQQALGQGPQFIFQYYREEENGRGNFPPRFSGLQFPNYSSELNVNALELDDSALYLCASSRRTESTDTQYFGPGTRLTVL.